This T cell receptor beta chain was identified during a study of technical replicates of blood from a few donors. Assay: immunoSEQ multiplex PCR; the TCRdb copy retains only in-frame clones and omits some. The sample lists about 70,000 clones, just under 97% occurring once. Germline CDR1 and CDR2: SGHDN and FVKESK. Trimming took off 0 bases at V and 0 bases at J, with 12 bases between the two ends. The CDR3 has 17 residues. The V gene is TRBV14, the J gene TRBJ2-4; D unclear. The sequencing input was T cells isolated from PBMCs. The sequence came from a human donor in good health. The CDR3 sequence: CASSQDVQAQAKNIQYF. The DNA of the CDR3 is TGTGCCAGCAGCCAAGATGTCCAGGCTCAAGCCAAAAACATTCAGTACTTC.